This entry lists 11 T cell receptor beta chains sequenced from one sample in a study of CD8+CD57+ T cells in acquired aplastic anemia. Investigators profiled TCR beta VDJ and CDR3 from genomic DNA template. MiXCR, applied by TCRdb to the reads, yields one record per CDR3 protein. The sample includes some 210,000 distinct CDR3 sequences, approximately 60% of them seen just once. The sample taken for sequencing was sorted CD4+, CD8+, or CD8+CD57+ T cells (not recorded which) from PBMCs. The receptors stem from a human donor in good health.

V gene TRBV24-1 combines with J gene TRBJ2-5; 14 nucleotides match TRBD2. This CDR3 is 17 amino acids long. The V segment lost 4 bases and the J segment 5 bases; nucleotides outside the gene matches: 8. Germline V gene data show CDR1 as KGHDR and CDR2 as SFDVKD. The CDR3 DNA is TGTGCCACCAGTGACTCGGGACTAGCGGGGGTTTGGGAGACCCAGTACTTC. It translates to CATSDSGLAGVWETQYF.

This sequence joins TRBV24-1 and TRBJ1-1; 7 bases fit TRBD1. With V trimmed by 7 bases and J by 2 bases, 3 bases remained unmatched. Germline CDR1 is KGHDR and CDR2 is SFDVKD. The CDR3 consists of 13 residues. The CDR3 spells CATSRQGNTEAFF. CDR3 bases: TGTGCCACCAGCCGACAGGGAAACACTGAAGCTTTCTTT.

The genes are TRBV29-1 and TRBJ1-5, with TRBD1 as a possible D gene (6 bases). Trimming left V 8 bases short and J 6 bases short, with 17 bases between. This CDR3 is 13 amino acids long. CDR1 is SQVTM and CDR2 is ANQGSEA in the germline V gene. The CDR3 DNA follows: TGCAGCACCGGAGAACAGGGCAGTCAGCCCCAGCATTTT. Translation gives CSTGEQGSQPQHF. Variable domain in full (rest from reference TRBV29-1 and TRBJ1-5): SAVISQKPSRDICQRGTSLTIQCQVDSQVTMMFWYRQQPGQSLTLIATANQGSEATYESGFVIDKFPISRPNLTFSTLTVSNMSPEDSSIYLCSTGEQGSQPQHFGDGTRLSIL.

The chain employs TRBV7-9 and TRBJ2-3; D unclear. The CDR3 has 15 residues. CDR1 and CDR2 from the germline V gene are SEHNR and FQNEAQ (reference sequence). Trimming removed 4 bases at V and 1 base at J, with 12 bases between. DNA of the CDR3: TGTGCCAGCAGCTCATCCCTGGACCGCACAGATACGCAGTATTTT. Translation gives CASSSSLDRTDTQYF.

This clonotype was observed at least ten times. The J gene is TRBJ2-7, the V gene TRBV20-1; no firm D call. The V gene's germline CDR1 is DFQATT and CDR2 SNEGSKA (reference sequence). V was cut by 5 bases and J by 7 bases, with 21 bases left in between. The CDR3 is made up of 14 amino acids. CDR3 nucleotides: TGCAGTGCTGTTACCGGAACTCCTGTCGTAGAGCAGTACTTC. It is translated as CSAVTGTPVVEQYF.

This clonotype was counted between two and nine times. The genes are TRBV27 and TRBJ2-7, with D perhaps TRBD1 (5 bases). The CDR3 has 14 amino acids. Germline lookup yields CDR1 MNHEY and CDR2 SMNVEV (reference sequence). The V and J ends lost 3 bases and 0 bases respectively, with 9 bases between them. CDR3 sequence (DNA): TGTGCCAGCAGTTTTTTGGGGCCCTCCTACGAGCAGTACTTC. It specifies CASSFLGPSYEQYF.

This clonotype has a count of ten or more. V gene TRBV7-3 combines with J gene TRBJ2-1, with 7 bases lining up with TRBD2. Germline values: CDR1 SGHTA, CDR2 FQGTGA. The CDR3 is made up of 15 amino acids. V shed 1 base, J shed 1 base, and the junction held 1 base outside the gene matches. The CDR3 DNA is TGTGCCAGCAGCTTAATCGGGGGGTCCTACAATGAGCAGTTCTTC. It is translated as CASSLIGGSYNEQFF.

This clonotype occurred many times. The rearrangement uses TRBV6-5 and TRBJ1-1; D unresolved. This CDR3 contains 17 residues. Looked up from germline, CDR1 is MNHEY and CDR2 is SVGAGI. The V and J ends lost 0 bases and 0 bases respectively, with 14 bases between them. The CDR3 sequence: CASSYSSIRAMNTEAFF. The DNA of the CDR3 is TGTGCCAGCAGTTACTCGTCCATCCGGGCCATGAACACTGAAGCTTTCTTT.

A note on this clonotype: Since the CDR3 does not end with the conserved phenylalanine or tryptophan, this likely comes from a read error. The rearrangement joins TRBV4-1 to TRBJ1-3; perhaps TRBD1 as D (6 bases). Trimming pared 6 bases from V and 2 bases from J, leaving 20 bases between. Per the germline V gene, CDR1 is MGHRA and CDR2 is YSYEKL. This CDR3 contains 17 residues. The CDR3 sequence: CASSPSDGRGTGNTIYL. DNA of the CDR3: TGCGCCAGCAGTCCAAGCGACGGCAGGGGTACTGGAAACACCATATATCTT.

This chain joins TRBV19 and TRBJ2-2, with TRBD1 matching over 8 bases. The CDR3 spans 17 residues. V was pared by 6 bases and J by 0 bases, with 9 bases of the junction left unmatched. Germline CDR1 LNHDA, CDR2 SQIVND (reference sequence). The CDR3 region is CASSPGTGKPNTGELFF. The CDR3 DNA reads TGTGCCAGTAGCCCTGGGACAGGCAAACCGAACACCGGGGAGCTGTTTTTT.

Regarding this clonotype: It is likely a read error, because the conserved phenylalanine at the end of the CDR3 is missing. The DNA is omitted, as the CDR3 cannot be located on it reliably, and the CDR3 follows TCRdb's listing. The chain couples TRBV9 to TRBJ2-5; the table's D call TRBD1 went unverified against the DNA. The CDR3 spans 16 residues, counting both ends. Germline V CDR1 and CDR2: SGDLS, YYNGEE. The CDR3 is CASSSGGGNSPLHFGN.